A single sample gave rise to the 9 T cell receptor beta chains below, sequenced in a study of T cell responses to AZD1222 COVID-19 vaccine. Method: immunoSEQ multiplex PCR; TCRdb's copy keeps in-frame clones and lacks some. The sample has around 140,000 clones; over 80% are singletons. Specimen: peripheral blood, collected 28 days after the second AZD1222 dose. The receptors were gathered from an adult who received the AZD1222 COVID-19 vaccine.

The V and J genes are TRBV10-3 and TRBJ1-5; 7 nucleotides match TRBD1. Germline CDR1 and CDR2: ENHRY and SYGVKD. J was trimmed by 7 bases and V by 2 bases; bases with no gene match: 8. The CDR3 is 15 amino acids. CDR3 in DNA: TGTGCCATCAGTGAGCCAGGGGGAGGGGGACAGCCCCAGCATTTT. It is translated as CAISEPGGGGQPQHF.

The chain's CDR3 is CASSLGRAGGSYGYTF. The CDR3 DNA reads TGTGCCAGCAGCTTAGGCCGGGCGGGGGGTAGCTATGGCTACACCTTC. This chain connects TRBV7-9 to TRBJ1-2; D is perhaps TRBD1 (5 bases). Germline V lookup: CDR1 SEHNR, CDR2 FQNEAQ (reference sequence). Trimming shortened V by 1 base and J by 4 bases, and 16 bases separated the two germline ends. The CDR3 is made up of 16 amino acids. The whole variable domain, remainder taken from reference TRBV7-9 and TRBJ1-2, is DTGVSQNPRHKITKRGQNVTFRCDPISEHNRLYWYRQTLGQGPEFLTYFQNEAQLEKSRLLSDRFSAERPKGSFSTLEIQRTEQGDSAMYLCASSLGRAGGSYGYTFGSGTRLTVV.

The chain employs TRBV28 and TRBJ2-7; 7 bases align to TRBD1. J lost 5 bases, V lost 8 bases, and 9 bases had no gene match. The germline V gene encodes CDR1 MDHEN and CDR2 SYDVKM. The CDR3 covers 13 residues. The CDR3 region has the DNA TGTGCCAGCCGTAGACAGGGAAGGGACGAGCAGTACTTC. The encoded protein is CASRRQGRDEQYF.

In its sample, this clone was seen once. This chain uses TRBV10-3 with TRBJ1-1; D not certain. CDR1 is ENHRY, CDR2 SYGVKD, per germline. The V end lost 0 bases, the J end lost 7 bases, and 9 bases lay between the germline ends. The CDR3 has 13 amino acids. The CDR3: CAISESERNEAFF. CDR3 DNA: TGTGCCATCAGTGAGTCGGAAAGGAATGAAGCTTTCTTT.

The chain employs TRBV6-5 and TRBJ1-5; no firm D call. Germline V lookup: CDR1 MNHEY, CDR2 SVGAGI. The CDR3 runs to 13 residues. The ends were cut back, 6 bases at V and 1 base at J, with 7 bases in the middle. The CDR3 loop is CASSPESNQPQHF. For the CDR3, the DNA is TGTGCCAGCAGCCCCGAGAGCAATCAGCCCCAGCATTTT.

The V gene is TRBV28, the J gene TRBJ2-7; weak D call: TRBD1 (5 bases). CDR3 length: 14 amino acids. V was trimmed by 2 bases and J by 2 bases, leaving 10 bases between them. CDR1 MDHEN and CDR2 SYDVKM come from the germline V gene. CDR3 region: CASSLDSRTYEQYF. DNA for the CDR3: TGTGCCAGCAGTTTAGACAGCCGGACCTACGAGCAGTACTTC. Together with reference TRBV28 and TRBJ2-7, the CDR3 gives the full variable domain: DVKVTQSSRYLVKRTGEKVFLECVQDMDHENMFWYRQDPGLGLRLIYFSYDVKMKEKGDIPEGYSVSREKKERFSLILESASTNQTSMYLCASSLDSRTYEQYFGPGTRLTVT.

The chain links TRBV7-8 to TRBJ1-1; D is perhaps TRBD1 (5 bases). The germline V gene has CDR1 SGHVS and CDR2 FQNEAQ. CDR3 length: 14 residues. V lost 4 bases to trimming and J lost 4 bases, with 13 bases between them. CDR3 sequence (DNA): TGTGCCAGCAGCTCGGGGGATATGGGCACTGAAGCTTTCTTT. Protein: CASSSGDMGTEAFF.

The CDR3 DNA sequence: TGTGCCAGCAGGACCATAAACCTGGTCTCCTACAATGAGCAGTTCTTC. This gives the protein CASRTINLVSYNEQFF. The chain couples TRBV21-1 to TRBJ2-1. TRBV21-1 is a pseudogene segment. The CDR3 totals 16 residues.

The chain uses TRBV9 and TRBJ1-3; D may be TRBD1 (5 bases). Germline-derived CDR1 and CDR2 are SGDLS and YYNGEE. The V gene lost 8 bases and the J gene lost 0 bases, with 15 bases spanning the gap. The CDR3 totals 15 residues. CDR3 amino acids: CASTGVGNSGNTIYF. The CDR3 DNA follows: TGTGCCAGTACGGGGGTAGGCAACTCTGGAAACACCATATATTTT.